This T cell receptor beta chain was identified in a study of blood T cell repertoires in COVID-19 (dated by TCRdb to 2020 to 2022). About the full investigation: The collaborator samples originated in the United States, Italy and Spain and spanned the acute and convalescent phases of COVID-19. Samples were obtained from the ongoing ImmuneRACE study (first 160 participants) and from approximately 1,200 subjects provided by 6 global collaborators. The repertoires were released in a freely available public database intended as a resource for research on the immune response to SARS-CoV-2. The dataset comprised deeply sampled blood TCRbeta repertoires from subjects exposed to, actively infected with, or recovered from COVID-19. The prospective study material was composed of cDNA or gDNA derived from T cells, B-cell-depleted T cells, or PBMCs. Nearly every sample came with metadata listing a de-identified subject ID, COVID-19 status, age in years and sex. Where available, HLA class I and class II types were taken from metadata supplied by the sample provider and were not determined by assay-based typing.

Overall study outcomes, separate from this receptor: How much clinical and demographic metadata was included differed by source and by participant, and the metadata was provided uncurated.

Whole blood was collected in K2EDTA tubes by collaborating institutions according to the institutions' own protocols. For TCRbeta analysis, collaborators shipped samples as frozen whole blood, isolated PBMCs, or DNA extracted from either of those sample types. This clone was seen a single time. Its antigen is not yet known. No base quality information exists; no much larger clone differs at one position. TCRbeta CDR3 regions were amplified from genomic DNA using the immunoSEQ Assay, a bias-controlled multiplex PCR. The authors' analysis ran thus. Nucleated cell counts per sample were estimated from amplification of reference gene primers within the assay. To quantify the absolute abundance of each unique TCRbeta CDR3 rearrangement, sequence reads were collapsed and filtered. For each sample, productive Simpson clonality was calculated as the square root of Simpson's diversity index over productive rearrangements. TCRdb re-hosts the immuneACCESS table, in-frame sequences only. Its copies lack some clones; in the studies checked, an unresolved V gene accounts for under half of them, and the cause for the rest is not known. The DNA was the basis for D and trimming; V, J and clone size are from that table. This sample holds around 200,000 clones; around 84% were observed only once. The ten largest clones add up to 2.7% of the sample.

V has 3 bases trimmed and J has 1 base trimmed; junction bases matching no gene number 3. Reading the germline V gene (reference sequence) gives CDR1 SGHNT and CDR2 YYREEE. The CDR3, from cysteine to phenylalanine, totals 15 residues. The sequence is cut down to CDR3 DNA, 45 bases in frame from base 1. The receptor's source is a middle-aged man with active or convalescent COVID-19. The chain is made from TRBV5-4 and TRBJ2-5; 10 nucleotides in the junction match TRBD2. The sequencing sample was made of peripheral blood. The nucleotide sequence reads TGTGCCAGCAGCTCCGGGACTAGCGTCCAAGAGACCCAGTACTTC. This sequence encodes CASSSGTSVQETQYF.